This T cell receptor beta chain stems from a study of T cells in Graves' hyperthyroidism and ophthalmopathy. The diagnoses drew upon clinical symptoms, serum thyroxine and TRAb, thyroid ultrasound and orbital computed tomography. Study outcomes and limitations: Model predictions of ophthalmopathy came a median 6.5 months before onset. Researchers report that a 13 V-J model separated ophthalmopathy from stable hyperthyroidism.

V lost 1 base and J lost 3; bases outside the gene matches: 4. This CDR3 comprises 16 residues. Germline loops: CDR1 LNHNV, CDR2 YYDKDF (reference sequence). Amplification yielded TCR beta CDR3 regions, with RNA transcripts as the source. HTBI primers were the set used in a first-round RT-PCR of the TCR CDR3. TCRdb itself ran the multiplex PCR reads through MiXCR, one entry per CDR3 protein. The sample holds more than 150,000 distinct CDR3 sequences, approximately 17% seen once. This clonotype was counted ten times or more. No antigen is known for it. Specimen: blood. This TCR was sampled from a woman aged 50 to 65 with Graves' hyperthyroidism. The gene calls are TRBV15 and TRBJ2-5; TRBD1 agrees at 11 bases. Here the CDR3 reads CATSRGRTGGEETQYF. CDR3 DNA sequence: TGTGCCACCAGCAGAGGAAGGACAGGGGGCGAAGAGACCCAGTACTTC.